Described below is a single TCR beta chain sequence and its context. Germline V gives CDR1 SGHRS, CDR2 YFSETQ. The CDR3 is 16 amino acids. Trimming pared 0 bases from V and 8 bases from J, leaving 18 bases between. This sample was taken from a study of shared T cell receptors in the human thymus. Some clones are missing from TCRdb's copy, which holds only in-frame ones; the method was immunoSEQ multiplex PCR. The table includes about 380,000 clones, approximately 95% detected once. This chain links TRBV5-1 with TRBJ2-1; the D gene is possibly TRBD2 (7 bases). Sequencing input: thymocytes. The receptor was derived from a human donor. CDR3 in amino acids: CASSLVFRGARDEQFF. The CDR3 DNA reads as TGCGCCAGCAGCTTGGTGTTTCGGGGGGCGCGGGATGAGCAGTTCTTC.